Listed below are T cell receptor beta chains from one sample, sequenced in a study of cytomegalovirus exposure and HLA in healthy donors. Produced via immunoSEQ multiplex PCR; TCRdb's table is partial and in-frame only. The sample contains over 110,000 clones, 85% to 90% of which appear only once. Source material: PBMCs. The receptors were gathered from a man aged 18 to 35 in good health and CMV-seropositive. The CDR3 runs from the conserved cysteine through the conserved F or W. Fields, in order: J gene, D gene, V gene, clone size, CDR3 protein, CDR3 DNA. A D gene is named only where the DNA matches it firmly. The size entry is marked missing in some rows and otherwise reads once, few, many or a size class.

J gene: TRBJ1-1
D gene: TRBD1
V gene: TRBV18
clone size: .
CDR3 protein: CASSNDRGILGTEAFF
CDR3 DNA: TGTGCCAGCTCAAATGACAGGGGAATTTTAGGCACTGAAGCTTTCTTT

J gene: TRBJ1-5
D gene: TRBD1
V gene: TRBV2
clone size: .
CDR3 protein: CASNRETGRNQPQHF
CDR3 DNA: TGTGCCAGCAATAGAGAGACAGGGCGCAATCAGCCCCAGCATTTT

J gene: TRBJ2-5
D gene: .
V gene: TRBV5-6
clone size: .
CDR3 protein: CASSIPLSLETQYF
CDR3 DNA: TGTGCCAGCAGCATCCCCCTTAGCCTCGAGACCCAGTACTTC

J gene: TRBJ2-1
D gene: .
V gene: TRBV7-9
clone size: .
CDR3 protein: CASSDQGIEQFF
CDR3 DNA: TGTGCCAGCAGCGATCAGGGGATTGAGCAGTTCTTC

J gene: TRBJ1-4
D gene: .
V gene: TRBV18
clone size: .
CDR3 protein: CASSPTANEKLFF
CDR3 DNA: TGTGCCAGCTCACCCACGGCTAATGAAAAACTGTTTTTT

J gene: TRBJ2-3
D gene: TRBD2
V gene: TRBV4-1
clone size: .
CDR3 protein: CASSPPRWLAGVSEGRDTQYF
CDR3 DNA: TGCGCCAGCAGCCCCCCCCGGTGGCTAGCGGGAGTCTCAGAGGGTCGAGATACGCAGTATTTT

J gene: TRBJ1-5
D gene: .
V gene: TRBV2
clone size: .
CDR3 protein: CASSEQGQPQHF
CDR3 DNA: TGTGCCAGCAGTGAACAGGGACAGCCCCAGCATTTT

J gene: TRBJ1-1
D gene: .
V gene: TRBV6-4
clone size: .
CDR3 protein: CASRGGRDTEAFF
CDR3 DNA: TGTGCCAGCAGGGGCGGGCGAGACACTGAAGCTTTCTTT

J gene: TRBJ1-5
D gene: TRBD1
V gene: TRBV4-1
clone size: .
CDR3 protein: CASSQGGGQGYQPQHF
CDR3 DNA: TGCGCCAGCAGCCAAGGGGGGGGACAGGGATACCAGCCCCAGCATTTT

J gene: TRBJ1-2
D gene: .
V gene: TRBV5-4
clone size: .
CDR3 protein: CASSPDRDYGYTF
CDR3 DNA: TGTGCCAGCAGCCCGGACAGAGACTATGGCTACACCTTC

J gene: TRBJ2-1
D gene: TRBD2
V gene: TRBV11-1
clone size: .
CDR3 protein: CASSSGTSNEQFF
CDR3 DNA: TGTGCCAGCAGCTCGGGGACTAGCAATGAGCAGTTCTTC

J gene: TRBJ2-4
D gene: .
V gene: TRBV11-2
clone size: .
CDR3 protein: CASSPPIGLAKNIQYF
CDR3 DNA: TGTGCCAGCAGCCCCCCGATCGGACTAGCCAAAAACATTCAGTACTTC

J gene: TRBJ2-7
D gene: TRBD1
V gene: TRBV5-1
clone size: .
CDR3 protein: CASSGTGVEQYF
CDR3 DNA: TGCGCCAGCAGCGGGACAGGGGTCGAGCAGTACTTC

J gene: TRBJ2-7
D gene: TRBD1
V gene: TRBV6-5
clone size: .
CDR3 protein: CASSYQDRGGGYEQYF
CDR3 DNA: TGTGCCAGCAGTTACCAGGACAGGGGCGGGGGCTACGAGCAGTACTTC

J gene: TRBJ2-1
D gene: .
V gene: TRBV29-1
clone size: .
CDR3 protein: CSVTGTNEQFF
CDR3 DNA: TGCAGCGTTACAGGGACCAATGAGCAGTTCTTC

J gene: TRBJ1-4
D gene: TRBD1
V gene: TRBV10-1
clone size: .
CDR3 protein: CASSANQGASLLFF
CDR3 DNA: TGCGCCAGCAGTGCGAATCAGGGGGCGAGCCTACTGTTTTTT

J gene: TRBJ1-2
D gene: .
V gene: TRBV5-8
clone size: .
CDR3 protein: CASSLGRTYGYTF
CDR3 DNA: TGTGCCAGCAGCTTGGGCAGGACTTATGGCTACACCTTC

J gene: TRBJ1-1
D gene: .
V gene: TRBV18
clone size: .
CDR3 protein: CASAGGLNTEAFF
CDR3 DNA: TGTGCCAGCGCCGGGGGATTGAACACTGAAGCTTTCTTT

J gene: TRBJ2-7
D gene: .
V gene: TRBV7-9
clone size: .
CDR3 protein: CASSPHPASSYEQYF
CDR3 DNA: TGTGCCAGCAGCCCCCACCCTGCTAGCTCCTACGAGCAGTACTTC

J gene: TRBJ2-1
D gene: .
V gene: TRBV19
clone size: .
CDR3 protein: CASSISSPPGVQYEQFF
CDR3 DNA: TGTGCCAGTAGTATATCTTCACCGCCAGGGGTGCAGTACGAGCAGTTCTTC

J gene: TRBJ2-5
D gene: .
V gene: TRBV27
clone size: .
CDR3 protein: CASSPMGYQETQYF
CDR3 DNA: TGTGCCAGCAGTCCTATGGGCTACCAAGAGACCCAGTACTTC

J gene: TRBJ2-1
D gene: TRBD2
V gene: TRBV18
clone size: .
CDR3 protein: CASSPTVLAGTNEQFF
CDR3 DNA: TGTGCCAGCTCACCGACCGTACTAGCGGGGACGAATGAGCAGTTCTTC

J gene: TRBJ2-1
D gene: TRBD2
V gene: TRBV7-8
clone size: .
CDR3 protein: CASSPFSGGPYNEQFF
CDR3 DNA: TGTGCCAGCAGCCCGTTCAGCGGGGGACCCTACAATGAGCAGTTCTTC

J gene: TRBJ1-6
D gene: TRBD1
V gene: TRBV6-1
clone size: .
CDR3 protein: CASSEPRTGARSYNSPLHF
CDR3 DNA: TGTGCCAGCAGTGAACCCAGGACAGGGGCCAGATCCTATAATTCACCCCTCCACTTT

J gene: TRBJ2-1
D gene: .
V gene: TRBV2
clone size: .
CDR3 protein: CASSSTPLAGEQFF
CDR3 DNA: TGTGCCAGCAGTTCCACCCCCCTAGCTGGTGAGCAGTTCTTC

J gene: TRBJ1-5
D gene: TRBD1
V gene: TRBV19
clone size: .
CDR3 protein: CASSIVGTGSNQPQHF
CDR3 DNA: TGTGCCAGTAGTATAGTTGGGACAGGGTCCAATCAGCCCCAGCATTTT

J gene: TRBJ2-1
D gene: TRBD2
V gene: TRBV5-1
clone size: .
CDR3 protein: CASSLAAGGSYNEQFF
CDR3 DNA: TGCGCCAGCAGCTTGGCCGCGGGAGGGTCCTACAATGAGCAGTTCTTC

J gene: TRBJ1-1
D gene: TRBD1
V gene: TRBV29-1
clone size: .
CDR3 protein: CSVAFQGGGNTEAFF
CDR3 DNA: TGCAGCGTCGCGTTCCAAGGGGGCGGGAACACTGAAGCTTTCTTT

J gene: TRBJ2-7
D gene: .
V gene: TRBV5-1
clone size: .
CDR3 protein: CASDPGTGGPEQYF
CDR3 DNA: TGCGCCAGCGACCCCGGGACCGGAGGGCCCGAGCAGTACTTC

J gene: TRBJ1-3
D gene: .
V gene: TRBV30
clone size: once
CDR3 protein: CAWKGGETSGNTIYF
CDR3 DNA: TGTGCCTGGAAGGGGGGGGAAACCTCTGGAAACACCATATATTTT

J gene: TRBJ2-3
D gene: TRBD2
V gene: TRBV10-1
clone size: .
CDR3 protein: CASSPEREGGTDTQYF
CDR3 DNA: TGCGCCAGCAGTCCAGAGCGGGAGGGAGGCACAGATACGCAGTATTTT

J gene: TRBJ2-1
D gene: TRBD2
V gene: TRBV30
clone size: .
CDR3 protein: CAWELAGGINHEQFF
CDR3 DNA: TGTGCCTGGGAACTAGCGGGAGGGATTAACCATGAGCAGTTCTTC

J gene: TRBJ2-4
D gene: .
V gene: TRBV30
clone size: .
CDR3 protein: CAWSVGLAKNIQYF
CDR3 DNA: TGTGCCTGGAGTGTGGGGCTAGCCAAAAACATTCAGTACTTC

J gene: TRBJ2-3
D gene: .
V gene: TRBV5-4
clone size: .
CDR3 protein: CASSLGDRLLADTQYF
CDR3 DNA: TGTGCCAGCAGCTTGGGAGACAGGCTTTTAGCAGATACGCAGTATTTT

J gene: TRBJ1-5
D gene: .
V gene: TRBV5-5
clone size: .
CDR3 protein: CASSLGRDQPQHF
CDR3 DNA: TGTGCCAGCAGCTTAGGGAGGGATCAGCCCCAGCATTTT

J gene: TRBJ1-1
D gene: .
V gene: TRBV14
clone size: once
CDR3 protein: CASSPRAGEWTEAFF
CDR3 DNA: TGTGCCAGCAGCCCCCGGGCAGGGGAGTGGACTGAAGCTTTCTTT

J gene: TRBJ2-5
D gene: TRBD2
V gene: TRBV14
clone size: few
CDR3 protein: CASSPSGTSLLQETQYF
CDR3 DNA: TGTGCCAGCAGTCCGAGTGGGACTAGCCTATTACAAGAGACCCAGTACTTC

J gene: TRBJ1-2
D gene: .
V gene: TRBV6-1
clone size: .
CDR3 protein: CASSEQGFYGYTF
CDR3 DNA: TGTGCCAGCAGCGAACAGGGATTCTATGGCTACACCTTC

J gene: TRBJ1-1
D gene: .
V gene: TRBV6-5
clone size: .
CDR3 protein: CASSFWAGNSLTEAFF
CDR3 DNA: TGTGCCAGCAGTTTCTGGGCAGGGAATTCCCTTACTGAAGCTTTCTTT

J gene: TRBJ2-7
D gene: TRBD1
V gene: TRBV18
clone size: .
CDR3 protein: CASSSGAGTGLVYEQYF
CDR3 DNA: TGTGCCAGCTCCTCCGGCGCCGGGACAGGGTTAGTCTACGAGCAGTACTTC

J gene: TRBJ2-3
D gene: .
V gene: TRBV4-2
clone size: .
CDR3 protein: CASSQPGLSTDTQYF
CDR3 DNA: TGTGCCAGCAGCCAACCTGGACTATCCACAGATACGCAGTATTTT

J gene: TRBJ2-7
D gene: .
V gene: TRBV10-2
clone size: many
CDR3 protein: CASGPSYEQYF
CDR3 DNA: TGCGCCAGCGGCCCCTCCTACGAGCAGTACTTC

J gene: TRBJ2-1
D gene: TRBD2
V gene: TRBV5-1
clone size: .
CDR3 protein: CASSLATLAGYNEQFF
CDR3 DNA: TGCGCCAGCAGCTTGGCGACACTAGCGGGGTACAATGAGCAGTTCTTC

J gene: TRBJ2-4
D gene: TRBD2
V gene: TRBV2
clone size: .
CDR3 protein: CASSELAGALAKNIQYF
CDR3 DNA: TGTGCCAGCAGTGAACTAGCGGGAGCTCTAGCCAAAAACATTCAGTACTTC

J gene: TRBJ2-5
D gene: .
V gene: TRBV18
clone size: .
CDR3 protein: CASSQTRGVGETQYF
CDR3 DNA: TGTGCCAGCTCCCAGACGCGGGGCGTGGGAGAGACCCAGTACTTC

J gene: TRBJ1-6
D gene: TRBD1
V gene: TRBV5-8
clone size: .
CDR3 protein: CASSPGQTYNSPLHF
CDR3 DNA: TGTGCCAGCAGCCCGGGACAGACCTATAATTCACCCCTCCACTTT

J gene: TRBJ2-2
D gene: .
V gene: TRBV7-2
clone size: .
CDR3 protein: CASSSPRWRNTGELFF
CDR3 DNA: TGTGCCAGCAGCTCCCCGAGATGGAGAAACACCGGGGAGCTGTTTTTT